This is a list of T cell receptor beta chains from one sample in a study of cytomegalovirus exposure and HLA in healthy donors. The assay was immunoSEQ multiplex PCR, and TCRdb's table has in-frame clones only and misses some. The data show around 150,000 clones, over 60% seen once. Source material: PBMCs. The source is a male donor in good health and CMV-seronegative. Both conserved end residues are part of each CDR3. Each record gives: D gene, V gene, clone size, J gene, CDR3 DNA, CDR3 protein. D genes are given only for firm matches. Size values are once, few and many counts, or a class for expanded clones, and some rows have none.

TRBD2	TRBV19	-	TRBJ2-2	TGTGCCAGTTCGCAAGGGACTAGCGGGGGGGGCACCGGGGAGCTGCTTTTT	CASSQGTSGGGTGELLF
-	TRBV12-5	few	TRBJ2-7	TGTGCTAGTGGTTGGGTGCGGGCTGAGCAGTACTTC	CASGWVRAEQYF
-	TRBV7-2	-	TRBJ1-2	TGTGCCAGCAGCCCTGGACAGTCGTATGGCTACACCTTC	CASSPGQSYGYTF
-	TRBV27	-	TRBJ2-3	TGTGCCAGCAGTTGGCAGACACGCACAGATACGCAGTATTTT	CASSWQTRTDTQYF
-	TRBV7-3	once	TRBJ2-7	TGTGCCAGCAGCTTAACGTCAACAGGTAGAACCTACGAGCAGTACTTC	CASSLTSTGRTYEQYF
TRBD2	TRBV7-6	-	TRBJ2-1	TGTGCCAGCAGCTCGGGACTAGCGGGAGGCGGGTCCTACAATGAGCAGTTCTTC	CASSSGLAGGGSYNEQFF
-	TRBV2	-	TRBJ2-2	TGTGCCAGCAGTGGGGAGGGGGAGCTGTTTTTT	CASSGEGELFF
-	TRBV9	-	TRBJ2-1	TGTGCCAGCAGCGCCCCAGGGTATGAGCAGTTCTTC	CASSAPGYEQFF
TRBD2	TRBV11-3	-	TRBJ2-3	TGTGCCAGCAGCGCCAACGGACTAGCGGGAGCAGATACGCAGTATTTT	CASSANGLAGADTQYF
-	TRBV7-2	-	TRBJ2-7	TGTGCCAGCAGCCCCAGTTCAGGGAACTACGAGCAGTACTTC	CASSPSSGNYEQYF
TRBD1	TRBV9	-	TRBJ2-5	TGTGCCAGCAGCCCCTTCAGGGGGAGAGAGACCCAGTACTTC	CASSPFRGRETQYF
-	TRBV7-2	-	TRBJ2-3	TGTGCCAGCAGCCCTACTGCAGATACGCAGTATTTT	CASSPTADTQYF
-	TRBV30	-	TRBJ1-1	TGTGCCTGGACGGTGAACACTGAAGCTTTCTTT	CAWTVNTEAFF
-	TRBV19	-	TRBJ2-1	TGTGCCAGTAGTATCGGTCGGGAGTGGAATGAGCAGTTCTTC	CASSIGREWNEQFF
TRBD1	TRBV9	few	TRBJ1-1	TGTGCCAGCAGCGTACAGGGGGGCACTGAAGCTTTCTTT	CASSVQGGTEAFF
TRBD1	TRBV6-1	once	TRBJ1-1	TGTGCCAGCAGTGAAGCGCTTAGACAGGGGAACACTGAAGCTTTCTTT	CASSEALRQGNTEAFF
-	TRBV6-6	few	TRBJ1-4	TGTGCCAGCATGACAGGCCTGGGAGAAAAACTGTTTTTT	CASMTGLGEKLFF
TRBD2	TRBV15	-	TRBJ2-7	TGTGCCACCAGCAGAGATCCGGGCGGGAGGGCCTACGAGCAGTACTTC	CATSRDPGGRAYEQYF
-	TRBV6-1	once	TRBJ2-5	TGTGCCAGCAGTGATCCGGGACATACCGGAGCGGAGACCCAGTACTTC	CASSDPGHTGAETQYF
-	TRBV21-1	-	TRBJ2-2	TGTGCCAGCAGCAAAGGCTGGACAGGAGCGAACACCGGGGAGCTGTTTTTT	CASSKGWTGANTGELFF
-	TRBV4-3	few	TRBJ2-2	TGCGCCAGCAGCCAAGTTAGGTCCCGAGCAGGGTTTGCTAACACCGGGGAGCTGTTTTTT	CASSQVRSRAGFANTGELFF
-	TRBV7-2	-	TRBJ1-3	TGTGCCAGCAGCTTATCCCTAGTCACTGGAAACACCATATATTTT	CASSLSLVTGNTIYF
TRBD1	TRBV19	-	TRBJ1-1	TGTGCCAGTAAAGGGGACAGGGCCACGCCCAACACTGAAGCTTTCTTT	CASKGDRATPNTEAFF
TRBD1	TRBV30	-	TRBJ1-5	TGTGCCTGGAGCCCATCCGGGACAGGGGGTAATCAGCCCCAGCATTTT	CAWSPSGTGGNQPQHF
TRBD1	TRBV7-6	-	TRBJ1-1	TGTGCCAGCAGCTCGGGACAGGGGGCAGGGACTGAAGCTTTCTTT	CASSSGQGAGTEAFF
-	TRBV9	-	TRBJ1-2	TGTGCCAGCAGTTCAGGGTGGGGCTACACCTTC	CASSSGWGYTF
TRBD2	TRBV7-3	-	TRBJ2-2	TGTGCCAGCAGCTTAAGGGGCGGGGGGCCGAACACCGGGGAGCTGTTTTTT	CASSLRGGGPNTGELFF
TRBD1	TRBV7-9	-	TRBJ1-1	TGTGCCAGCAGCCGGGACAGGGGGCGAGGTATGAACACTGAAGCTTTCTTT	CASSRDRGRGMNTEAFF
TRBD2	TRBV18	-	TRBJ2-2	TGTGCCAGCTCACCAGGGGTACTAGCGGGGCGCACCGGGGAGCTGTTTTTT	CASSPGVLAGRTGELFF
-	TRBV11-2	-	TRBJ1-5	TGTGCCAGCAGCTTAGCCCTAGATCAGCCCCAGCATTTT	CASSLALDQPQHF
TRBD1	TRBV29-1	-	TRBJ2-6	TGCAGCGTTGAAACAGGGGCTACGGGGGCCAACGTCCTGACTTTC	CSVETGATGANVLTF
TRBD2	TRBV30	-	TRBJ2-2	TGTGCCTGGAGTGTACTAGCGGGAGCCGGGGAGCTGTTTTTT	CAWSVLAGAGELFF
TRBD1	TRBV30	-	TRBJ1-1	TGTGCCTGGATCCGACAGGGGAAGGGGACTGAAGCTTTCTTT	CAWIRQGKGTEAFF
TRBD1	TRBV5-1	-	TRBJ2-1	TGCGCCAGCAGTTTAAGGACAGGAACCACTTACAATGAGCAGTTCTTC	CASSLRTGTTYNEQFF
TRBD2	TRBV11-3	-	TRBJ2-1	TGTGCCAGCAGCCCAGGGACTAGCGGACCTGGGAATGAGCAGTTCTTC	CASSPGTSGPGNEQFF
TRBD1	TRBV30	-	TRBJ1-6	TGTGCCTGGGATACTCAACCCCGGGACAGGGGGGGATCACCCCTCCACTTT	CAWDTQPRDRGGSPLHF
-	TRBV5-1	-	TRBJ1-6	TGCGCCAGCAGCTTGGCGGGGACACTTAATTCACCCCTCCACTTT	CASSLAGTLNSPLHF
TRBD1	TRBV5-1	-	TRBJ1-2	TGCGCCAGCAGCTTGGAGGCAGGGGGCAGTAGCGGCTATGGCTACACCTTC	CASSLEAGGSSGYGYTF
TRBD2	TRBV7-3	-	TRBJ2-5	TGTGCCAGCAGCCAGACTAGCGGGGCGGGGGAGACCCAGTACTTC	CASSQTSGAGETQYF
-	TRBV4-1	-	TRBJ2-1	TGCGCCAGCAGCCACGAGGCGGTAGAGCAGTTCTTC	CASSHEAVEQFF
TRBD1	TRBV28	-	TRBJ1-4	TGTGCCAGCAGTCTCCGGACAGGTCCAGAAAAACTGTTTTTT	CASSLRTGPEKLFF
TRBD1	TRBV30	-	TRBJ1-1	TGTGCCTGGAGTGTAAGGCAGGGGGGAATGAACACTGAAGCTTTCTTT	CAWSVRQGGMNTEAFF
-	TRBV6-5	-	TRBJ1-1	TGTGCCAGCAGTTACTCGGTTGCAGTGAACACTGAAGCTTTCTTT	CASSYSVAVNTEAFF
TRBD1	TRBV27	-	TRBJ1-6	TGTGCCAGCAGTTTATCCCAGGGGGCACTCTATAATTCACCCCTCCACTTT	CASSLSQGALYNSPLHF
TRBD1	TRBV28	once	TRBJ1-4	TGTGCCAGCAGTTCCCGGACAGGGGCCGGGGAAAAACTGTTTTTT	CASSSRTGAGEKLFF
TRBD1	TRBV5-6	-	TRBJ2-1	TGTGCCAGCAGCCACAAATCTGGGACAGTCTACAATGAGCAGTTCTTC	CASSHKSGTVYNEQFF